The entry below describes one T cell receptor (beta chain). The count of this clone is one. Its antigen is still unknown. Nothing much larger sits one base from this clone, and base qualities are not available. From the cysteine up to the phenylalanine, the CDR3 has a length of 12 residues. CDR3 DNA is the only sequence kept; it has 36 bases, read in frame from the first base. V and J are truncated by 2 bases and 16 bases respectively, leaving an intervening sequence of 18 bases. The CDR1 and CDR2 encoded by the germline V gene (reference sequence) are GTSNPN and SVGIG. The data were taken from a study of cytomegalovirus exposure and HLA in healthy donors (dated by TCRdb to the late 2010s). Concerning the study at large: An earlier analysis of 550 to 700 of the donors reported 250 to 300 Gb of sequence data and some 120 million unique TCR beta sequences from approximately 180 million T cells. Every repertoire in the discovery cohort had been generated on one and the same sequencing platform. The number of donors typed differed by locus, with about 629-630 for A, B, C, DRB1 and DQB1, approximately 500 for DQA1, about 610 for DPA1, and some 440 for DPB1. Alongside the repertoire data, information on donor age, sex, ethnicity and CMV serostatus was compiled. A later genetic analysis used genome-wide SNP genotypes for about three fifths of the roughly 700 donors, treating that subset as a discovery cohort. An early release covering roughly 580 HLA-typed donors comprised about 290 gigabases of sequencing data and tens of millions of unique TCR sequences. An earlier analysis of several hundred of the donors applied high-throughput TCR beta sequencing to assess whether each TCR beta V gene segment acted as functional or pseudogenic. The aim of the study was to test whether cataloging public T cell receptors could identify signatures of past pathogen exposure. To predict cytomegalovirus infection status, the study combined high-throughput TCR immunosequencing, statistical association of individual TCRs with disease status, and machine learning. The T cell repertoires of several hundred subjects were profiled by immunosequencing and related to cytomegalovirus serostatus. Several DR-DQ haplotypes were handled as single units for association and clustering because linkage in the cohort was strong. The genetic ancestry cluster associated with self-reported Caucasian donors included over 65% of the 398 genotyped donors. HLA typing covered class I and class II loci at four-digit resolution. Besides the first cohort of more than 650 subjects, a separate validation cohort made up of 120 different subjects was used. Among some 400 genotyped donors of the cohort, an average of around 250,000 unique TCR beta nucleotide sequences was sequenced per donor, of which about 18% were non-productive. To study patterns of TCR occurrence, a later analysis re-analyzed previously published TCR beta repertoires from several hundred donors and added high-resolution HLA genotyping. In the later analysis, no new phenotypic data were used to find candidate immune exposures; instead, reliance was placed on TCR beta sequences and their occurrence across donors. Here is what the overall study found, with its caveats: Because HLA typing was missing for some donors at each locus, association tests included only the typed subset. In a later analysis, the rate of TCR association differed among HLA loci, with DRB1 alleles having the most associated TCRs and HLA-C alleles having the fewest. A cluster of highly shared sequence variants was judged likely to be a technical artifact of the sequencing pipeline. It was suggested by the authors that the approach could potentially be generalized to other disease states and immunological phenotypes. This cohort had only TCR beta chains sequenced, and the lack of alpha or paired-chain data limited which features could be detected. Linkage disequilibrium might explain the correlated functional status among segregating V segments, but an unknown experimental factor could not be excluded. At a false discovery rate of 0.05, a later analysis linked 15,000 to 20,000 TCR beta sequences to specific HLA alleles. While some public TCRs were present in many individuals, most TCR sequences turned up only very rarely across donors. Around 16 rarely observed V segments, including chromosome 9 orphons, were excluded from the earlier analysis of several hundred of the donors because counts were too low. Most CMV-associated TCR beta chains appeared to be HLA-restricted in a later analysis, and the HLA associations seemed to be driven largely by CMV exposure. Roughly uniform sequencing depth across donors was assumed in presence/absence analyses, although this assumption may not hold. CMV serostatus was the only immune exposure information available for the cohort. V-gene and J-gene trimming of TCR beta chains was associated with a missense DCLRE1C variant in a later genetic analysis, and the association was replicated in an independent cohort. Strong co-occurrence of HLA alleles, especially DR and DQ, made assigning TCR associations to individual alleles difficult. Compared with the approximately 710-donor mean, donors in an Asian-associated ancestry cluster had fewer N-insertions in productive TCRs, according to a later genetic analysis. In a later analysis, HLA-associated TCR beta chains were found to be more clonally expanded and to have lower generation probabilities than equally common non-associated chains. The study gave a list of roughly 150 TCR beta chains associated with cytomegalovirus. In vitro tests confirmed that three of the cytomegalovirus-associated TCR beta chains recognize cytomegalovirus antigens. Because the 87-base-pair reads could not distinguish some IMGT-functional V segments, including TRBV6-2 and TRBV6-3, those segments were excluded. A later analysis reported that several top co-occurrence clusters appeared linked to parvovirus B19, influenza, CMV and Epstein-Barr virus. Cytomegalovirus status was reported to be diagnosed by the classifier with high specificity and sensitivity in both the original and validation cohorts. An earlier analysis of 587 of the donors showed that most TCR beta V segments appeared in productive rearrangements either about 87% or about 30% of the time, which broadly matched IMGT annotations. A further reported finding was that TCR beta sequences accurately predicted the HLA-A and HLA-B alleles for most subjects in the first cohort.

In total, roughly 670 healthy bone marrow donors made up the cohort. At the time of sampling, all cohort members were nominally healthy, though unrecorded immune exposures were likely present. The donor was CMV seronegative and belonged to the group of 350 to 400 seronegative cohort members. Every donor gave a peripheral blood sample, and the peripheral blood mononuclear cells from that sample were used for TCR beta sequencing. Genomic DNA extraction from the blood cell samples was performed with the Qiagen DNeasy Blood Extraction Kit. Receptor amplification or capture employed the immunoSEQ multiplex PCR assay. The multiplex PCR relied on a mix of 60 forward primers for TCR Vbeta segments and 13 reverse primers for TCR Jbeta segments. The CDR3 region of rearranged TCR beta genes was amplified from genomic DNA by a multiplex PCR assay. Amplified TCR beta libraries were sequenced as 87-base-pair reads on the Illumina HiSeq System. The source study handled its data this way. A later analysis counted tens of millions of unique TCR beta chains across the 650 to 700 repertoires, and about 10 million of these chains were shared by at least two donors. To remove PCR and sequencing errors, raw reads were error-corrected and collapsed into unique sequences using a nearest-neighbor algorithm that merged closely related sequences. CDR3 sequences were aligned to IMGT reference sequences to assign V, D and J gene segments. For a sequence to be retained, a match of at least six nucleotides was required to both a V gene segment and a J gene segment. Rearrangements were classified as productive when the CDR3 lacked stop codons and remained in frame with V and J, and all other rearrangements were classified as non-productive. Following IMGT convention, CDR3 was defined as the stretch from the second conserved V-encoded cysteine to the conserved J-encoded phenylalanine. The earlier analysis of approximately 500 of the donors excluded sequences that lacked an unambiguous match to a single V gene segment. An earlier analysis of 450 to 650 of the donors called V segments functional above 56.7% productive rearrangements and segregating when the between-donor standard deviation exceeded 5%. A statistical classification framework was developed to diagnose cytomegalovirus status using the catalog of TCR beta chain sequences. In a later analysis, TCR nucleotide sequences were compared against IMGT/GENE-DB human TR gene sequences so that V and J genes could be assigned. Using the TCRdist pipeline, a later analysis assigned CDR3 sequences along with most-parsimonious VDJ recombination scenarios. In a later analysis, each TCR beta chain was defined by its CDR3 amino acid sequence together with its V-gene family, and reads without a unique V-gene family were excluded. In a later analysis, some 600 highly shared, low-generation-probability nucleotide sequences were removed to address suspected cross-contamination and a sequencing artifact. In a later analysis, a clonal expansion index for each public chain was calculated from normalized within-repertoire ranks of inferred template counts. A later analysis computed generation probabilities with a VDJ recombination model fitted to out-of-frame rearrangements, and checked the results against IGoR. Hypergeometric tests were used in a later analysis to score TCR-TCR, TCR-HLA and TCR-CMV co-occurrence, with a repertoire-size bias correction applied to the TCR pairs. In a later analysis, false discovery rates were estimated by permuting HLA or CMV assignments 20 times. In a later analysis, co-occurring TCRs were grouped using DBSCAN, and TCRdist sequence similarity was added for clustering within HLA-allele-positive subsets. For co-occurrence clustering, repertoires with fewer than 30,000 or more than 120,000 public chains were excluded, along with about five repertoires with anomalous nucleotide sharing. Not all clones reach the TCRdb copy of this immuneACCESS table, which keeps in-frame sequences only. Checked studies attribute under half of the gap to unresolved V genes and leave the rest unexplained. D and trimming come from the DNA, and the V and J calls and clone size come from that table. The sample includes some 200,000 clones, with around 73% observed a single time. The ten largest clones take up approximately 3% of the sample.

The specimen sequenced was PBMCs. This TCR derives from a woman aged 30 to 39 in good health and CMV-seronegative. The chain couples TRBV30 to TRBJ1-5, with TRBD1 tentatively as D gene (5 bases match). The bases are TGTGCCTGGAGTCCTAACCGGGGGGATCGCCATTTT. Its protein reads: CAWSPNRGDRHF.